Sequencing of this T cell receptor (beta chain) was carried out in a study of T cell responses to AZD1222 COVID-19 vaccine (dated by TCRdb to 2020 to 2022). Notes on the research overall: A total of under 250 trial participants underwent TCR sequencing, of whom about 210 had received two doses of AZD1222 and roughly 26 had received two doses of the MenACWY control vaccine. Trial participants were enrolled by age into subgroups of 18-55, 56-69 and 70-plus years, and around 140, 26 and 57 TCR-sequenced participants, respectively, were included in these subgroups.

Reading the label with the study, this specimen's time point is: about 28 days (+/-7) after the second vaccine dose. AZD1222 recipients with second doses at about 4 weeks or about 12 weeks were pooled, because spike-specific TCR depth and breadth did not differ between schedules. Vaccinee samples came from UK trials COV001 and COV002, including a single-blind randomized controlled phase 2/3 trial of AZD1222 (ChAdOx1 nCoV-19) in healthy adults. For TCRbeta chain sequencing, PBMC samples from trial participants were taken at day 0 and at day 28 after the second dose. The investigation overall reported the following: A significant rise in spike-specific TCR breadth and depth was observed after two AZD1222 doses relative to day 0 and relative to MenACWY recipients. Because no samples from the day 14 peak response were available, repertoires could be characterized only after the peak T cell response. Nearly half of unique spike-specific TCRs reportedly recognized epitopes outside regions mutated in the B.1.351 and B.1.1.7 variants. Conclusions about previously exposed vaccinees were limited because only six AZD1222 recipients were SARS-CoV-2 seropositive at baseline. Most participants were white British and females outnumbered males, and the authors suggested that clonal diversity may have been underestimated. The 56-69-year group was small, and its depth increase did not reach significance, likely because of low power. The vaccine-associated CD4 TCRs covered the entire spike protein, and the dominant responses fell in regions 160-218 and 743-854.

The CDR3 regions of human TCRbeta chains were subjected to immunosequencing. Per the original workflow: TCRs in the repertoires were compared against a reference library of SARS-CoV-2-specific TCRs that had been generated with the MIRA antigen-specificity platform. Breadth meant the fraction of unique TCRs that were SARS-CoV-2-associated, whereas depth meant the fraction of total T cells that were SARS-CoV-2-associated. Using the MIRA data, every spike-specific TCR was mapped to the spike region that the TCR reacted to and assigned to either a CD4 or a CD8 class. Log10-transformed breadth and depth values were compared by one-way ANOVA with Sidak's multiple comparisons tests. Held by TCRdb, this immuneACCESS table contains in-frame sequences only and omits some clones. Under half of the omission traces to an unresolved V gene where checked; the cause of the rest is unknown. The D gene and trimming were derived from the DNA, and the V and J assignments and clone size from that table. The sample has 110,000 to 150,000 clones on record, about 88% of them singletons. Of the sample, 3.1% falls within the top ten clones.

Taken from the germline V gene (reference sequence), the CDR1 and CDR2 loops are WNHNN and SYGVQD. Cut back by 2 bases and 0 bases, the V and J ends lie 5 bases apart. The cysteine opens and the phenylalanine closes a CDR3 of 14 amino acids. Only the CDR3 region is kept as DNA, spanning 42 bases read in frame from base 1. This clone was observed once. Which antigen it targets is not known. Base qualities are not provided; no much larger clone lies one nucleotide away. The sequence was obtained from an adult who received the AZD1222 COVID-19 vaccine. The sequence links TRBV10-1 to TRBJ1-5; the D gene lacks a confident call. The specimen comprised peripheral blood, sampled 28 days after the second AZD1222 dose. The bases read TGCGCCAGCAGTGAGGCGGATAGCAATCAGCCCCAGCATTTT. Its protein product is CASSEADSNQPQHF.